The 4 T cell receptor beta chains below all came from one sample that was sequenced in a study of T cells in Graves' hyperthyroidism and ophthalmopathy (dated by TCRdb to about 2019). Library method: multiplex PCR. Instrument used: Illumina HiSeq 2000. The TCR beta CDR3 regions were amplified from the RNA transcripts. The TCR CDR3 was subjected to a first round of RT-PCR using the HTBI primer set and the Qiagen OneStep RT-PCR kit. TCRdb redid the processing of the public reads, applying fastp at Q25 and MiXCR, and retained in-frame beta chains. Each entry is one CDR3 protein sequence, shown with its most common DNA and genes. This sample holds a few hundred thousand distinct CDR3 sequences; more than 15% were observed only once. In total, the top ten clones hold roughly a quarter of the sample. The sample taken for sequencing was blood. These receptors originate from a young woman with Graves' hyperthyroidism that later progressed to Graves' ophthalmopathy.

This clonotype has at least ten counts. V usage is TRBV20-1 and J usage is TRBJ2-7; TRBD2 is a possible D gene (5 bases). The V end was cut by 3 bases, the J end by 2 bases, with 17 bases between. CDR1 and CDR2 from the germline V gene are DFQATT and SNEGSKA (reference sequence). There are 15 residues in the CDR3. In nucleotides, the CDR3 is TGCAGTGCTAGCCCCTTGGGAGCGCATACCTACGAGCAGTACTTC. This encodes CSASPLGAHTYEQYF.

This clonotype has ten or more counts. This sequence joins TRBV4-2 and TRBJ2-5, with D possibly TRBD2 on 7 matching bases. Trimming took 1 base from V and 5 from J, leaving 11 bases between them. Germline CDR1 is LGHNA and CDR2 is YNFKEQ. There are 14 residues in the CDR3. The CDR3 sequence: CASSQGTGGETQYF. In DNA form, the CDR3 reads TGTGCCAGCAGCCAAGGGACGGGGGGCGAGACCCAGTACTTC.

The chain carries TRBV6-9 and TRBJ2-5; maybe TRBD1 (6 bases). From germline, CDR1 is MNHGY and CDR2 SVAAGI. With 4 bases removed from V and 5 bases from J, the gap between germline ends came to 17 bases. This CDR3 contains 15 residues. In DNA form, the CDR3 reads TGTGCCAGCAGTTCCAGTGGGGGCAGTTCGGAGACCCAGTACTTC. It is translated as CASSSSGGSSETQYF.

The chain has TRBV6-2 or TRBV6-3 and TRBJ1-2, with D possibly matching TRBD1 (5 bases). Germline V gene data show CDR1 as MNHEY and CDR2 as SVGEGT. The CDR3 covers 14 residues. V lost 0 bases and J 5 bases, leaving 10 bases between the germline ends. The CDR3 nucleotides read TGTGCCAGCAGTTACTCAGGGTCAGGGTATGGCTACACCTTC. Encoded protein: CASSYSGSGYGYTF.